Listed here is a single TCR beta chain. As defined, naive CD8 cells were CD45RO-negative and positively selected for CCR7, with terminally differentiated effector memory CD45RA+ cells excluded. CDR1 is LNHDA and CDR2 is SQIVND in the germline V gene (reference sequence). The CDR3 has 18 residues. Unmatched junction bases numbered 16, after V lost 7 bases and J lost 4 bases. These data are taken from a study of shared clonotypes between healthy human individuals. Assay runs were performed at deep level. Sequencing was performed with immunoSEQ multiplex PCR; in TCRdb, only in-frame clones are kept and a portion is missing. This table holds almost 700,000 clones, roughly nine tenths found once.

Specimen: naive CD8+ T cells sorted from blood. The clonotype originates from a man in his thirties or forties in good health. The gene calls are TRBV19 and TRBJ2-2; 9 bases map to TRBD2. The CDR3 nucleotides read TGTGCCAGTACCCCGAAAGTAGCGGGAGCTCAAGGCACCGGGGAGCTGTTTTTT. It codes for CASTPKVAGAQGTGELFF.